The clone carrying this TCR beta chain has just one count. Antigen specificity is unknown. This CDR3 contains 14 residues. The V and J ends lost 7 bases and 6 bases, in that order; junction bases with no gene match: 11. Germline values: CDR1 SEHNR, CDR2 FQNEAQ (reference sequence). This entry is derived from a study of follicular helper T cells after annual influenza vaccination. Background on the study: Blood was drawn on days 0, 7 and 28 after vaccination. Across the 2013-2014, 2014-2015 and 2015-2016 vaccination seasons, some subjects were resampled.

Specified time point: 2014-2015 season, pre-vaccination. ICOS+CD38+ and ICOS-CD38- fractions were sorted from non-naive CD4+CXCR5+PD-1+ cells. The study, taken as a whole, reports: ICOS-CD38- cTfh most often held earlier Day 7 ICOS+CD38+ clones.

TCRdb's table, derived via immunoSEQ multiplex PCR, lists solely in-frame clones and lacks some. The table shows some 8,300 clones, with approximately 80% occurring only once. This sample comprised CXCR5+ CD38- circulating T follicular helper cells from blood, obtained on the day of influenza vaccination. The subset: circulating Tfh, non-naive CD4+CXCR5+PD-1+ (ICOS+CD38+ or ICOS-CD38-). The clonotype was recovered from an adult who received the influenza vaccine. The chain uses TRBV7-9 and TRBJ2-7; TRBD1 agrees at 8 bases. CDR3 sequence reads: CASNLGQANSEQYF. CDR3 DNA: TGTGCCAGCAACCTGGGACAGGCAAACTCCGAGCAGTACTTC.